This T cell receptor (beta chain) came from a study of cytomegalovirus exposure and HLA in healthy donors. Points from the study as a whole: Overall, around 160 TCR beta chains were annotated as cytomegalovirus-associated. Cytomegalovirus status was reportedly diagnosed by the classifier with high sensitivity and specificity.

The assay was immunoSEQ multiplex PCR, and TCRdb's table has in-frame clones only and misses some. The sample records more than 85,000 clones, roughly nine tenths being singletons. On this clone itself: What it binds is unknown.

The germline gives CDR1 LNHNV, CDR2 YYDKDF (reference sequence). The V gene lost 4 bases and the J gene lost 0 bases, with 13 bases spanning the gap. The CDR3 runs to 15 residues. Separation from the roughly 690-subject first cohort characterized the roughly 110-subject validation cohort, to which the donors belonged. The chain links TRBV15 to TRBJ2-7; no clear D. The receptor's source is a woman aged 18-35 years in good health and CMV-seronegative. Sequencing was done on a sample of PBMCs. The CDR3 DNA reads as TGTGCCACCAGCACCTACCCAGGCAGCTCCTACGAGCAGTACTTC. This sequence encodes CATSTYPGSSYEQYF.